Below, 32 T cell receptor beta chains from the same sample are listed, as sequenced in a study of blood T cell repertoires in COVID-19. Data came from immunoSEQ multiplex PCR; TCRdb stores just in-frame clones and leaves some out. Among 35,000 to 45,000 clones, 85% were seen once, and the ten largest hold approximately 5%. Source material: peripheral blood. All receptors come from a man over 45 with active COVID-19.

This clone was seen more than once but under ten times. V is TRBV6-5 and J is TRBJ1-2; perhaps TRBD1 as D (5 bases). The germline V and J ends were trimmed by 3 bases and 3 bases, with 14 bases remaining between them. From germline, CDR1 is MNHEY and CDR2 SVGAGI. The CDR3 loop spans 15 amino acids. The CDR3: CASSYSFEQDYGYTF. The CDR3 bases are TGTGCCAGCAGTTATTCCTTTGAACAGGACTATGGCTACACCTTC.

The V and J genes are TRBV5-1 and TRBJ1-2; tentatively, D is TRBD1 (5 bases). Germline V gene lookup returns CDR1 SGHRS and CDR2 YFSETQ. The CDR3 spans 14 residues. Trimming took off 4 bases at V and 0 bases at J, with 10 bases between the two ends. The CDR3 loop reads CASSDTGANYGYTF. In DNA, the CDR3 is TGCGCCAGCAGCGATACAGGAGCTAACTATGGCTACACCTTC.

The chain combines TRBV3-1 (or the pseudogene TRBV3-2) with TRBJ2-1; TRBD1 is a possible D gene (6 bases). The V gene's germline CDR1 is LGHDT and CDR2 YNNKEL (reference sequence). The CDR3 is 15 amino acids. Trimming pared 1 base from V and 3 bases from J, leaving 10 bases between. The CDR3: CASSQVRDNYNEQFF. The CDR3 region has the DNA TGTGCCAGCAGCCAAGTCCGGGACAACTACAATGAGCAGTTCTTC.

This clone was observed once. V is TRBV19 and J is TRBJ1-5, with unresolved D. The germline V gene has CDR1 LNHDA and CDR2 SQIVND (reference sequence). This CDR3 is built from 15 residues. V shed 2 bases and J shed 6 bases, with 14 bases lying between them. CDR3 sequence: CASSIRYLAGQPQHF. The CDR3 DNA reads as TGTGCCAGTAGTATAAGGTATTTGGCGGGTCAGCCCCAGCATTTT.

A few counts support this clone. The chain couples TRBV9 to TRBJ2-7, with TRBD2 matching over 9 bases. Germline CDR1 is SGDLS and CDR2 is YYNGEE. This CDR3 has 15 amino acids. After removal of 0 bases from V and 6 bases from J, the junction contained 7 bases not matched to a gene. Here the CDR3 reads CASSVDAGGDREQYF. The CDR3 nucleotides are TGTGCCAGCAGCGTAGACGCGGGAGGGGATCGCGAGCAGTACTTC.

V and J are TRBV9 and TRBJ2-2, with D perhaps matching TRBD1 (7 bases). This CDR3 is 19 amino acids long. With 3 bases removed from V and 3 bases from J, the gap between germline ends came to 24 bases. Per the germline V gene, CDR1 is SGDLS and CDR2 is YYNGEE. DNA for the CDR3: TGTGCCAGCAGCGGGGGGAGGAGACAGGGTTCGGGATACACCGGGGAGCTGTTTTTT. This gives the protein CASSGGRRQGSGYTGELFF.

The gene calls are TRBV5-6 and TRBJ2-1; 9 bases line up with TRBD1. Germline V CDR1 and CDR2: SGHDT, YYEEEE. This CDR3 is 16 amino acids long. The J segment lost 3 bases and the V segment lost 3 bases, leaving 7 bases of the junction unmatched. Here the CDR3 DNA reads TGTGCCAGCAGCTGGGCCACAGGGGGCGGCTACAATGAGCAGTTCTTC. Protein sequence: CASSWATGGGYNEQFF.

The V and J genes are TRBV5-4 and TRBJ2-7, with D possibly being TRBD1 (6 bases). Deletions cut 0 bases from V and 0 bases from J, with 7 bases between. The CDR3 loop spans 14 amino acids. Germline-derived CDR1 and CDR2 are SGHNT and YYREEE (reference sequence). The CDR3, as DNA: TGTGCCAGCAGCTTGGCAGGGGTCTCCTACGAGCAGTACTTC. This sequence encodes CASSLAGVSYEQYF.

V usage is TRBV6-1 and J usage is TRBJ1-2; 8 bases are shared with TRBD1. This CDR3 has 14 amino acids. Germline V lookup: CDR1 MNHNS, CDR2 SASEGT. The trim removed 3 bases at V and 8 bases at J, leaving 8 bases unmatched. CDR3: CASSETGVVGGYTF. The CDR3 nucleotides are TGTGCCAGCAGTGAGACAGGGGTGGTAGGGGGCTACACCTTC.

This clone was seen more than once but under ten times. This chain connects TRBV19 to TRBJ2-1; 9 nucleotides agree with TRBD2. Germline loops: CDR1 LNHDA, CDR2 SQIVND (reference sequence). This CDR3 region has 16 residues. Trimming cost V 6 bases and J 9 bases; bases outside gene matches: 15. CDR3 residues: CASRTRGAGGLGEQFF. CDR3 nucleotides: TGTGCCAGTAGGACCCGCGGGGCGGGGGGGCTCGGTGAGCAGTTCTTC.

The genes are TRBV5-1 and TRBJ2-1; a weak D match, TRBD1 (5 bases). Germline V lookup: CDR1 SGHRS, CDR2 YFSETQ. The CDR3 is 14 amino acids. Trimming left V 1 base short and J 5 bases short, with 10 bases between. The CDR3 nucleotides read TGCGCCAGCAGCTTGCTGGACATAGACAATGAGCAGTTCTTC. This gives the protein CASSLLDIDNEQFF.

V and J are TRBV27 and TRBJ2-1, with 7 bases identical to TRBD1. Germline values: CDR1 MNHEY, CDR2 SMNVEV (reference sequence). J was trimmed by 5 bases and V by 6 bases; bases with no gene match: 7. CDR3 length: 14 amino acids. The CDR3 region is CASSYRGPDNEQFF. The DNA for the CDR3 is TGTGCCAGCAGCTACAGGGGTCCCGACAATGAGCAGTTCTTC.

The chain is built from TRBV2 and TRBJ2-1; 10 bases match TRBD1. V was pared by 7 bases and J by 4 bases, with 4 bases of the junction left unmatched. CDR3 length equals 14 residues. Germline V gene lookup returns CDR1 SNHLY and CDR2 FYNNEI. The CDR3 reads CASIGTGAYNEQFF. Here the CDR3 DNA reads TGTGCCAGCATTGGGACAGGGGCTTACAATGAGCAGTTCTTC.

The V call is TRBV3-1 (or the pseudogene TRBV3-2), the J call TRBJ2-4, with 10 bases matching TRBD1. The CDR3 has 18 amino acids. Germline V gene lookup returns CDR1 LGHDT and CDR2 YNNKEL (reference sequence). Unmatched junction bases numbered 11, after V lost 4 bases and J lost 2 bases. CDR3 in DNA: TGTGCCAGCAGCCCAGAACGGGACAGGGGCTGGTCCAAAAACATTCAGTACTTC. It encodes CASSPERDRGWSKNIQYF.

The chain couples TRBV21-1 to TRBJ2-2; the tabulated D call, TRBD2, remains unverified against the DNA. TRBV21-1 is listed as a pseudogene. The CDR3 loop spans 15 amino acids. Here the CDR3 reads CASSKTGLNGGELFF. The CDR3 nucleotides are TGTGCCAGCAGCAAAACGGGGTTAAACGGCGGGGAGCTGTTTTTT.

This clone occurred once. V is TRBV28 and J is TRBJ1-6; 10 nucleotides agree with TRBD1. The CDR3 runs to 15 residues. The germline gives CDR1 MDHEN, CDR2 SYDVKM. V gave up 6 bases and J gave up 10 bases; unmatched junction bases: 9. The CDR3 region is CASRTDRGRGSPLHF. The CDR3 DNA sequence: TGTGCCAGCAGAACAGACAGGGGGCGCGGGTCACCCCTCCACTTT.

This clone has just a few counts. This rearrangement joins TRBV28 to TRBJ2-3; D is possibly TRBD2 (6 bases). The CDR3 consists of 19 residues. Germline V gene lookup returns CDR1 MDHEN and CDR2 SYDVKM. The V gene lost 5 bases and the J gene lost 2 bases, with 26 bases spanning the gap. The CDR3 region is CASSLPPKERAGPTDTQYF. CDR3 nucleotide sequence: TGTGCCAGCAGTCTCCCCCCCAAGGAGCGGGCGGGACCCACAGATACGCAGTATTTT.

The chain is built from TRBV4-3 and TRBJ2-1; tentative D call: TRBD2 (5 bases). This CDR3 is 14 amino acids long. CDR1 is LGHNA and CDR2 is YSLEER in the germline V gene. Trimming pared 0 bases from V and 12 bases from J, leaving 15 bases between. As DNA, the CDR3 is TGCGCCAGCAGCCAAGATGATGGGCTAGGAGGGCAGTTCTTC. Its translation is CASSQDDGLGGQFF.

The rearrangement links TRBV12-3 or TRBV12-4 to TRBJ2-1; weak D call: TRBD2 (5 bases). The V end lost 3 bases, the J end lost 11 bases, and 8 bases lay between the germline ends. The CDR3 totals 11 residues. The DNA of the CDR3 is TGTGCCAGCAGTTTCGGAGGAAAGCAGTTCTTC. Its translation is CASSFGGKQFF.

This chain links TRBV30 with TRBJ2-7, with D perhaps matching TRBD1 (6 bases). Germline CDR1 GTSNPN, CDR2 SVGIG (reference sequence). There are 13 residues in the CDR3. Trimming pared 4 bases from V and 5 bases from J, leaving 15 bases between. The DNA for the CDR3 is TGTGCCTGGATGATACAGGGCATGAACGAGCAGTACTTC. Translating it yields CAWMIQGMNEQYF. Together with reference TRBV30 and TRBJ2-7, the CDR3 gives the full variable domain: SQTIHQWPATLVQPVGSPLSLECTVEGTSNPNLYWYRQAAGRGLQLLFYSVGIGQISSEVPQNLSASRPQDRQFILSSKKLLLSDSGFYLCAWMIQGMNEQYFGPGTRLTVT.

CDR3 sequence: CASSLVPGNYNEQFF. The CDR3 DNA follows: TGTGCCAGCAGCTTAGTACCGGGGAACTACAATGAGCAGTTCTTC. The V and J genes are TRBV7-6 and TRBJ2-1, with a possible D match to TRBD2 (5 bases). Trimming cost V 1 base and J 3 bases, with 10 bases left between them. The germline CDR1 and CDR2 sequences are SGHVS and FNYEAQ. The CDR3 has 15 amino acids.

The gene calls are TRBV5-1 and TRBJ2-1; D is possibly TRBD1 (6 bases). Trimming shortened V by 2 bases and J by 8 bases, and 17 bases separated the two germline ends. The germline gives CDR1 SGHRS, CDR2 YFSETQ. The CDR3 has 15 amino acids. The CDR3 region has the DNA TGCGCCAGCAGCTTACAGGGTTTACTGGTCCATGAGCAGTTCTTC. Encoded protein: CASSLQGLLVHEQFF.

By proportion, this clone is medium-sized (0.01 to 0.1%). This chain joins TRBV7-2 and TRBJ2-3; maybe TRBD2 (7 bases). The CDR3 contains 15 residues. The V gene's germline CDR1 is SGHTA and CDR2 FQGNSA. V was clipped by 1 base and J by 3 bases, with 11 bases between them. CDR3 coding DNA: TGTGCCAGCAGCTTAGTGGGGGGGCGGACAGATACGCAGTATTTT. Protein sequence: CASSLVGGRTDTQYF.

The V and J genes are TRBV27 and TRBJ1-3; a weak D match, TRBD1 (5 bases). Germline loops: CDR1 MNHEY, CDR2 SMNVEV (reference sequence). V lost 0 bases and J 1 base, leaving 10 bases between the germline ends. There are 16 residues in the CDR3. CDR3 sequence: CASSLSIPGSGNTIYF. The CDR3 bases are TGTGCCAGCAGTTTATCGATTCCAGGGTCTGGAAACACCATATATTTT.

The rearrangement links TRBV7-2 to TRBJ2-6; D is perhaps TRBD2 (5 bases). Deletions cut 7 bases from V and 1 base from J, with 11 bases between. This CDR3 contains 15 residues. Germline V gene data show CDR1 as SGHTA and CDR2 as FQGNSA. The CDR3 DNA is TGTGCCAGCACTTTAAGGAGGTCTGGGGCCAACGTCCTGACTTTC. Translating it yields CASTLRRSGANVLTF.

The chain carries TRBV24-1 and TRBJ2-3, with TRBD1 as a possible D gene (6 bases). The CDR3 totals 17 residues. The V end was cut by 9 bases, the J end by 0 bases, with 21 bases between. Germline CDR1 reads KGHDR; CDR2 reads SFDVKD. As DNA, the CDR3 is TGTGCCACCTCAAGGGGGAGCCACACCTCTAGCACAGATACGCAGTATTTT. The encoded protein is CATSRGSHTSSTDTQYF.

The CDR3: CASSMDSYGYTF. The CDR3 region has the DNA TGTGCCAGCAGCATGGACAGTTATGGCTACACCTTC. The chain has TRBV11-3 and TRBJ1-2; a weak D match, TRBD1 (6 bases). Germline values: CDR1 SGHNT, CDR2 YENEEA. V was shortened by 5 bases and J by 5 bases, with 9 bases between the two germline ends. The CDR3 is 12 amino acids.

The chain joins TRBV27 to TRBJ1-2, with 8 bases lining up with TRBD1. V gave up 10 bases and J gave up 7 bases; unmatched junction bases: 14. The CDR3 covers 14 residues. Germline CDR1 and CDR2: MNHEY and SMNVEV (reference sequence). The CDR3: CANNPRDRKIGYTF. In DNA, the CDR3 is TGTGCCAACAACCCCCGGGACAGGAAAATTGGCTACACCTTC.

There are a few counts of this clone. The V gene is TRBV6-1, the J gene TRBJ1-2; D ambiguous. CDR1 is MNHNS and CDR2 is SASEGT in the germline V gene. The V end was cut by 4 bases, the J end by 0 bases, with 18 bases between. The CDR3 contains 17 residues. Written as DNA, the CDR3 is TGTGCCAGCAGTGTCGGGTCGGACTCCCCCTCTAACTATGGCTACACCTTC. Encoded protein: CASSVGSDSPSNYGYTF.

V is TRBV28 and J is TRBJ1-1; weak D call: TRBD1 (5 bases). The CDR3 is 15 residues long. CDR1 MDHEN and CDR2 SYDVKM come from the germline V gene. V shed 1 base and J shed 5 bases, with 14 bases lying between them. The CDR3 region is CASSLSRGGETEAFF. The CDR3 DNA is TGTGCCAGCAGTTTATCCCGGGGAGGGGAGACTGAAGCTTTCTTT.

The chain has TRBV9 and TRBJ2-5; 14 positions agree with TRBD2. J was trimmed by 4 bases and V by 2 bases; bases with no gene match: 16. CDR1 SGDLS and CDR2 YYNGEE come from the germline V gene. The length of the CDR3 is 20 residues. In DNA form, the CDR3 reads TGTGCCAGCAGCGTTGGACCCGGGACTAGCGGGAGTCGGATAGGAGAGACCCAGTACTTC. Protein sequence: CASSVGPGTSGSRIGETQYF.

The chain has TRBV5-1 and TRBJ2-2; 12 bases fit TRBD2. The CDR3 is made up of 17 amino acids. Germline V gene sequence: CDR1 SGHRS, CDR2 YFSETQ. V lost 5 bases and J lost 5; bases outside the gene matches: 10. CDR3 in DNA: TGCGCCAGCAGTTTTCTAACGGGGACTAGCGGGACCGGGGAGCTGTTTTTT. It specifies CASSFLTGTSGTGELFF.